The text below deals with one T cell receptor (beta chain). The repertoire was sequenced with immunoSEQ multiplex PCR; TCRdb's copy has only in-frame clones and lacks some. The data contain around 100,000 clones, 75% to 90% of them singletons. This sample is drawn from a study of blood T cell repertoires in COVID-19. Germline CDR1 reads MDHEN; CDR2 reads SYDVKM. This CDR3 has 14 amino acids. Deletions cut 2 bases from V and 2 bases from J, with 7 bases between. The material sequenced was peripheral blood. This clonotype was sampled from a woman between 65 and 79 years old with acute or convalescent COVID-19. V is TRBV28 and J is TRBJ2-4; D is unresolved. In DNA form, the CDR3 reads TGTGCCAGCAGTTTACAGGTTTCCAAAAACATTCAGTACTTC. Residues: CASSLQVSKNIQYF.